The 8 T cell receptor beta chains reported below all come from one sample, sequenced in a study of Graves' ophthalmopathy and Graves' hyperthyroidism. Transcripts of RNA were the source for amplifying TCR beta CDR3 regions. HTBI primers served in a first-round RT-PCR, which a second-round multiplex PCR followed. TCRdb reanalysed the multiplex PCR reads using MiXCR and keeps one entry per CDR3 protein. The repertoire consists of about 1.2 million distinct CDR3 sequences, with about 38% occurring once and the leading ten covering 11%. Sample: peripheral blood or thyroid tissue (not recorded which). These receptors came from an adult man with Graves' hyperthyroidism.

With regard to this clonotype: A read error may be the cause here, since a much bigger clone is one base away. The chain combines TRBV5-1 with TRBJ2-7, with D tentatively TRBD1 (6 bases). Germline V gives CDR1 SGHRS, CDR2 YFSETQ. V shed 3 bases and J shed 7 bases, with 20 bases lying between them. This CDR3 has 15 residues. CDR3 sequence: CASSSAGTPGEEQYF. The CDR3 coding sequence is TGCGCCAGCAGCTCGGCCGGGACACCGGGCGAAGAGCAGTACTTC.

This clonotype appeared many times. This rearrangement joins TRBV20-1 to TRBJ2-2; a possible D gene is TRBD2 (5 bases). V was shortened by 2 bases and J by 6 bases, with 10 bases between the two germline ends. Germline loops: CDR1 DFQATT, CDR2 SNEGSKA (reference sequence). This CDR3 has 13 amino acids. The CDR3 is CSARPVGAGELFF. In nucleotides, the CDR3 is TGCAGTGCTAGACCGGTCGGGGCCGGGGAGCTGTTTTTT.

Concerning this clonotype itself: This clone may be a read error of a much larger clone one base away. The chain employs TRBV7-6 and TRBJ2-2, with D uncertain. The V end was cut by 3 bases, the J end by 4 bases, with 15 bases between. Germline V lookup: CDR1 SGHVS, CDR2 FNYEAQ. The CDR3 is 16 residues long. CDR3 DNA: TGTGCCAGCAGCTTGTGGAGTCAGTCGAGCACCGGGGAGCTGTTTTTT. Its translation: CASSLWSQSSTGELFF. The whole variable domain, remainder taken from reference TRBV7-6 and TRBJ2-2, is GAGVSQSPRYKVTKRGQDVALRCDPISGHVSLYWYRQALGQGPEFLTYFNYEAQQDKSGLPNDRFSAERPEGSISTLTIQRTEQRDSAMYRCASSLWSQSSTGELFFGEGSRLTVL.

There are many counts of this clonotype. The chain uses TRBV5-8 and TRBJ1-2; 9 bases match TRBD1. Germline V CDR1 and CDR2: SGHTS, YDEGEE. Germline trimming cut 4 bases from V and 4 bases from J; bases unmatched to any gene: 5. The CDR3 covers 14 residues. The CDR3 loop is CASSEDRGVYGYTF. The CDR3 DNA reads as TGTGCCAGCAGCGAGGACAGGGGCGTCTATGGCTACACCTTC.

This chain joins TRBV4-1 and TRBJ2-2; the D call may be TRBD1 or TRBD2 (5 bases each). V was clipped by 5 bases and J by 4 bases, with 14 bases between them. The CDR3 runs 15 residues. Germline CDR1 reads MGHRA; CDR2 reads YSYEKL. The CDR3 DNA sequence: TGCGCCAGCAGCAACCGGGGCGCGAGCACCGGGGAGCTGTTTTTT. Its translation is CASSNRGASTGELFF.

This clonotype was observed a handful of times. The chain joins TRBV29-1 to TRBJ2-7, with 9 bases fitting TRBD1. The CDR3 consists of 12 residues. CDR1 SQVTM and CDR2 ANQGSEA come from the germline V gene. This CDR3 reads CSLPGQGREQYF. Here the CDR3 DNA reads TGCAGTCTCCCAGGACAGGGGCGCGAGCAGTACTTC.

The genes are TRBV7-9 and TRBJ1-2; D is uncertain. CDR3 size: 14 residues. The V gene lost 5 bases and the J gene lost 4 bases, with 14 bases spanning the gap. CDR1 is SEHNR and CDR2 is FQNEAQ in the germline V gene (reference sequence). In nucleotides, the CDR3 is TGTGCCAGCAGCGGGGAAGGGTCCCTCTATGGCTACACCTTC. It specifies CASSGEGSLYGYTF.

This clonotype was observed at least ten times. The chain's CDR3 is CATKLATTAYEQYF. CDR3 coding DNA: TGCGCCACCAAGCTGGCAACCACGGCCTACGAGCAGTACTTC. The gene calls are TRBV5-1 and TRBJ2-7; D remains ambiguous. The germline CDR1 and CDR2 sequences are SGHRS and YFSETQ. The CDR3 totals 14 residues. Between the trimmed V and J ends, which lost 9 bases and 2 bases, there was a span of 18 bases. Combining the CDR3 with reference TRBV5-1 and TRBJ2-7 gives the whole variable domain KAGVTQTPRYLIKTRGQQVTLSCSPISGHRSVSWYQQTPGQGLQFLFEYFSETQRNKGNFPGRFSGRQFSNSRSEMNVSTLELGDSALYLCATKLATTAYEQYFGPGTRLTVT.